These 18 T cell receptor beta chains were all obtained from the same sample, sequenced in a study of early T cells in non-severe SARS-CoV-2 infection. Using its own MiXCR run on the 5' RACE reads, TCRdb lists one record per CDR3 protein. This table holds about 76,000 distinct CDR3 sequences, roughly 12% found once. What was sequenced was whole blood. These TCRs come from an adult who was a healthcare worker with PCR-confirmed SARS-CoV-2 infection or an uninfected control (not recorded which).

Comments on this clonotype: The junction and the germline gene differ at one end; a read error may be behind it. The V call is TRBV20-1, the J call TRBJ2-7, with D uncertain. CDR1 is DFQATT, CDR2 SNEGSKA, per germline (reference sequence). The CDR3 is made up of 13 amino acids. The CDR3 spells CSACPGPNGELYF. CDR3 DNA: TGCAGTGCTTGTCCGGGCCCCAACGGCGAGCTGTACTTC.

This chain uses TRBV12-3 or TRBV12-4 with TRBJ2-7, with TRBD1 as a possible D gene (6 bases). CDR3 length equals 14 residues. Between the trimmed V and J ends, which lost 0 bases and 6 bases, there was a span of 12 bases. Here the CDR3 reads CASSLANRAGEQYF. DNA for the CDR3: TGTGCCAGCAGTTTAGCGAACAGGGCCGGCGAGCAGTACTTC.

The sample holds a few counts of this clonotype. The chain has TRBV3-1 and TRBJ2-1; D is unresolved. The ends were cut back, 8 bases at V and 2 bases at J, with 13 bases in the middle. The CDR3 spans 14 residues. Germline CDR1 reads LGHDT; CDR2 reads YNNKEL (reference sequence). CDR3 protein: CASGRRIAYNEQFF. The CDR3 bases are TGTGCCAGCGGAAGACGGATTGCCTACAATGAGCAGTTCTTC.

Ten or more counts support this clonotype. V and J are TRBV2 and TRBJ2-4; D ambiguous. The CDR3 spans 14 residues. Trimming removed 5 bases at V and 0 bases at J, with 8 bases between. Germline lookup yields CDR1 SNHLY and CDR2 FYNNEI. The CDR3 is CASSRTEAKNIQYF. The CDR3 DNA follows: TGTGCCAGCAGTAGAACGGAAGCCAAAAACATTCAGTACTTC.

This clonotype was detected many times. The chain recombines TRBV29-1 with TRBJ1-4; D remains unclear. Germline V gene data show CDR1 as SQVTM and CDR2 as ANQGSEA. Trimming left V 4 bases short and J 8 bases short, with 11 bases between. CDR3 size: 12 residues. CDR3 coding DNA: TGCAGCGTTGGGAATGGTCCCGAAAAACTGTTTTTT. This gives the protein CSVGNGPEKLFF.

The V call is TRBV7-2, the J call TRBJ2-3; D gene unclear. This CDR3 spans 15 amino acids. The V end was cut by 1 base, the J end by 2 bases, with 10 bases between. Germline V lookup: CDR1 SGHTA, CDR2 FQGNSA. This CDR3 is CASSLERLATDTQYF. The CDR3 DNA follows: TGTGCCAGCAGCTTAGAGCGACTTGCCACAGATACGCAGTATTTT.

This clonotype has at least ten counts. This chain connects TRBV5-5 to TRBJ2-3, with D tentatively TRBD2 (5 bases). In germline, CDR1 is SGHKS, CDR2 YYEKEE (reference sequence). The CDR3 totals 15 residues. Trimming stripped 0 bases from V and 1 base from J, with 9 bases between. CDR3 in amino acids: CASSLDSGGTDTQYF. The CDR3 coding sequence is TGTGCCAGCAGCTTGGATTCCGGGGGCACAGATACGCAGTATTTT.

This clonotype was recorded a few times. The chain has TRBV11-3 and TRBJ2-2; 9 nucleotides line up with TRBD1. Germline CDR1 and CDR2: SGHNT and YENEEA. The CDR3 sequence is 18 residues long. The trim removed 5 bases at V and 5 bases at J, leaving 15 bases unmatched. CDR3 protein: CASSPRSSTGGPTGELFF. As DNA, the CDR3 is TGTGCCAGCAGCCCAAGATCCTCGACAGGGGGGCCAACCGGGGAGCTGTTTTTT.

This clonotype has at least ten counts. This chain connects TRBV2 to TRBJ1-1; D remains ambiguous. CDR1 and CDR2 from the germline V gene are SNHLY and FYNNEI. V shed 0 bases and J shed 5 bases, with 7 bases lying between them. The CDR3 length is 13 residues. The CDR3 is CASSEAGWTEAFF. For the CDR3, the DNA is TGTGCCAGCAGTGAAGCGGGGTGGACTGAAGCTTTCTTT.

This clonotype was recorded at least ten times. The chain joins TRBV18 to TRBJ1-5; D unclear. V was clipped by 3 bases and J by 4 bases, with 13 bases between them. Germline loops: CDR1 KGHSH, CDR2 LQKENI. This CDR3 has 15 residues. CDR3 in amino acids: CASSPTGSLNQPQHF. The DNA for the CDR3 is TGTGCCAGCTCACCGACGGGAAGCTTGAATCAGCCCCAGCATTTT.

In this sample, this clonotype turned up a few times. The chain couples TRBV6-6 to TRBJ2-5; 7 bases agree with TRBD1. Germline loops: CDR1 MNHNY, CDR2 SVGAGI (reference sequence). The CDR3 has 13 residues. V trimming: 7 bases; J trimming: 3 bases; junction bases outside the gene matches: 5. DNA of the CDR3: TGTGCCAGCACCGAAGACAGGGAAGAGACCCAGTACTTC. It yields the protein CASTEDREETQYF.

The chain links TRBV5-4 to TRBJ1-1; 8 bases are shared with TRBD1. The germline V gene has CDR1 SGHNT and CDR2 YYREEE (reference sequence). This CDR3 has 14 amino acids. V trimming: 4 bases; J trimming: 2 bases; junction bases outside the gene matches: 4. The CDR3 sequence: CASSGAGGNTEAFF. The CDR3 DNA reads TGTGCCAGCAGCGGGGCAGGGGGCAACACTGAAGCTTTCTTT.

This clonotype was seen at least ten times. V gene TRBV12-3 or TRBV12-4 combines with J gene TRBJ2-4, with 9 bases lining up with TRBD1. The CDR3 loop spans 18 amino acids. The J segment lost 1 base and the V segment lost 5 bases, leaving 12 bases of the junction unmatched. For the CDR3, the DNA is TGTGCCAGCAGTCCAGGGACAGGGACACTCCGGGCCAAAAACATTCAGTACTTC. It translates to CASSPGTGTLRAKNIQYF.

The chain recombines TRBV29-1 with TRBJ2-3, with D perhaps assigned TRBD1 or TRBD2 (5 bases each). Germline-derived CDR1 and CDR2 are SQVTM and ANQGSEA. Trimming took 2 bases from V and 0 from J, leaving 9 bases between them. The CDR3 is made up of 14 amino acids. The CDR3 reads CSVERDRSTDTQYF. CDR3 sequence (DNA): TGCAGCGTTGAAAGGGACCGAAGCACAGATACGCAGTATTTT.

This clonotype has only a few counts. The chain couples TRBV7-2 to TRBJ2-2; TRBD2 matches at 13 bases. The V segment lost 4 bases and the J segment 3 bases; nucleotides outside the gene matches: 8. CDR1 is SGHTA and CDR2 is FQGNSA in the germline V gene. The CDR3 runs 18 residues. The DNA for the CDR3 is TGTGCCAGCAGCTACAAGACTAGCGGGGGGACTTACACCGGGGAGCTGTTTTTT. Protein sequence: CASSYKTSGGTYTGELFF.

The chain couples TRBV4-3 to TRBJ2-1; 12 bases line up with TRBD2. Germline CDR1 is LGHNA and CDR2 is YSLEER. CDR3 length: 13 residues. V gave up 2 bases and J gave up 16 bases; unmatched junction bases: 6. Written as DNA, the CDR3 is TGCGCCAGCAGCCAATGCCGACTAGCGGGGGACTTCTTC. It yields the protein CASSQCRLAGDFF.

This clonotype was found many times. V is TRBV19 and J is TRBJ1-4, with D unclear. V lost 8 bases, J lost 5 bases, and 9 bases lay in between. The CDR3 totals 12 residues. The V gene's germline CDR1 is LNHDA and CDR2 SQIVND (reference sequence). CDR3 nucleotides: TGTGCCAGTGGAACAGTGAATGAAAAACTGTTTTTT. It encodes CASGTVNEKLFF.

In its sample, this clonotype was seen a few times. This chain connects TRBV30 to TRBJ2-7; D perhaps matches TRBD1 (7 bases). The length of the CDR3 is 14 residues. The V gene's germline CDR1 is GTSNPN and CDR2 SVGIG (reference sequence). V was pared by 1 base and J by 7 bases, with 17 bases between. This CDR3 is CAWSDPDREEEQYF. CDR3 bases: TGTGCCTGGAGTGACCCCGACAGGGAGGAAGAGCAGTACTTC.